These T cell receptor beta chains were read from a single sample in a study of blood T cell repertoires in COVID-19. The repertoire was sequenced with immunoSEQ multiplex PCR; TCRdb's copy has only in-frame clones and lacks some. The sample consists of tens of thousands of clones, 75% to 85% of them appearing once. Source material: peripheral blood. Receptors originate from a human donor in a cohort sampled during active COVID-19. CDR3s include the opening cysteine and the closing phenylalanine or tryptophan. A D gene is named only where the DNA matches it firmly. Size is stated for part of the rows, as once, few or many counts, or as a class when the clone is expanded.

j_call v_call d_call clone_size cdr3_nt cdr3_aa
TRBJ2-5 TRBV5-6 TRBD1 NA TGTGCCAGCAGCTATGACAGGGTAGGGGAGACCCAGTACTTC CASSYDRVGETQYF
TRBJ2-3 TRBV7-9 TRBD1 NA TGTGCCAGCAGCCCAGGGACAGTCACAGATACGCAGTATTTT CASSPGTVTDTQYF
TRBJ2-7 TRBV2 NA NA TGTGCCAGCAGTGAAAGTGGGAACAGGGCTAGCGAGCAGTACTTC CASSESGNRASEQYF
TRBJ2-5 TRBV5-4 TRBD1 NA TGTGCCAGCAGCCTCCCAGGGGGCGCGGGGAAGGAGACCCAGTACTTC CASSLPGGAGKETQYF
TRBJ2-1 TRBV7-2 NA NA TGTGCCAGCAGCTTCGACCTCGGACAGTACAATGAGCAGTTCTTC CASSFDLGQYNEQFF
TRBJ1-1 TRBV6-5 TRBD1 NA TGTGCCAGCAGCTCCTGGGGACAGATGAACACTGAAGCTTTCTTT CASSSWGQMNTEAFF
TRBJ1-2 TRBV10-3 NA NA TGTGCCATCACCGGGTTCTCAACATCGGGCTACACCTTC CAITGFSTSGYTF
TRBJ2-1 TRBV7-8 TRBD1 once TGTGCCAGCAGCTTAGTAGTGGGGACAGGGGTCCATGAGCAGTTCTTC CASSLVVGTGVHEQFF
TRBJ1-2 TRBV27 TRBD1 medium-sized TGTGCCAGCAGTCCGGGACAGAACTACTTGAAGGGCTACACCTTC CASSPGQNYLKGYTF
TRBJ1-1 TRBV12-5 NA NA TGTGCTAGTGCCCCTACCACCGGTCGTGAAGCTTTCTTT CASAPTTGREAFF
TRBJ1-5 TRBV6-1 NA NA TGTGCCAGCAGTGAACCCTTTCCGGTTAGCAATCAGCCCCAGCATTTT CASSEPFPVSNQPQHF
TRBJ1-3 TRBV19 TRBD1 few TGTGCCACTTCGGTGGGACAGGGCTCTGGAAACACCATATATTTT CATSVGQGSGNTIYF
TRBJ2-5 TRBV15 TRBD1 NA TGTGCCACCAGCAGAGACGGGCGGACAGGGGGGAAGGAGACCCAGTACTTC CATSRDGRTGGKETQYF
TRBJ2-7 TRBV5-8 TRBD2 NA TGTGCCAGCAGCTGGGGGCCCCCGGGACCGACTAGCGGGGGCCACGAGCAGTACTTC CASSWGPPGPTSGGHEQYF
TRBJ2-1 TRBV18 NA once TGTGCCAGCTCACAGCAGGGGTCTAATGAGCAGTTCTTC CASSQQGSNEQFF
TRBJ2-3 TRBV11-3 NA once TGTGCCAGCAGTCTGCGCGGGGGCACAGATACGCAGTATTTT CASSLRGGTDTQYF
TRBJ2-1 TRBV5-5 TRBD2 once TGTGCCAGCAGCTCCGTAGCGGGGTACTACAATGAGCAGTTCTTC CASSSVAGYYNEQFF
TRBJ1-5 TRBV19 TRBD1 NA TGTGCCAGTAGTAAGGGAAGGGACAGGGGGCGCGGGAGCAATCAGCCCCAGCATTTT CASSKGRDRGRGSNQPQHF
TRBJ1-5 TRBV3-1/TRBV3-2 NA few TGTGCCAGCAGCTCCAGGGGAGGGCAGCCCCAGCATTTT CASSSRGGQPQHF
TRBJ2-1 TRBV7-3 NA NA TGTGCCAGCAACCCGATTACTATGGGGGCGAAGCAAATTGATGAGCAGTTCTTC CASNPITMGAKQIDEQFF
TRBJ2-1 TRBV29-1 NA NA TGCAGCGCCGGGGTTCGGGCCGGGATGTTCTTC CSAGVRAGMFF
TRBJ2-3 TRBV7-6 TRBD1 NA TGTGCCAGCAGCAAGGACAGGGTCGGCCCAGATACGCAGTATTTT CASSKDRVGPDTQYF
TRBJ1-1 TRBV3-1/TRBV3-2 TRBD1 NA TGTGCCAGCAGCCGCATCTTGGACAGGGAAGTCCCCCTCTTCTTT CASSRILDREVPLFF
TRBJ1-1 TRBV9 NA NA TGTGCCAGCAGCGTAGCTTGGAGTAGCTTAGAAGCTTTCTTT CASSVAWSSLEAFF
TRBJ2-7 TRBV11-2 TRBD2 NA TGTGCCAGCAGCTTAGCTCTAGCGGGGGCCTACGAGCAGTACTTC CASSLALAGAYEQYF
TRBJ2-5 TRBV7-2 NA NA TGTGCCAGCAGCTTGACAGATCAAGAGACCCAGTACTTC CASSLTDQETQYF